A selection of T cell receptor beta chains follows, all from one sample in a study of T cell responses to AZD1222 COVID-19 vaccine. The method was immunoSEQ multiplex PCR; TCRdb's version includes in-frame clones alone and lacks a portion of them. The data hold fewer than 200,000 clones, with 85% to 95% observed a single time. The specimen was peripheral blood, collected on day 0 of AZD1222 vaccination. The receptors derive from an adult in good health. Each CDR3 is given with its conserved first and last residue. The order of the fields is clone size, V gene, J gene, D gene, CDR3 protein, CDR3 DNA. D genes are given only for firm matches. Clone size is stated in some rows and not others, as once, few, many or a class when expanded.

>NA|TRBV2|TRBJ1-2|NA
CASSALGLGGYTF
TGTGCCAGCAGCGCCCTTGGGCTTGGGGGCTACACCTTC
>once|TRBV6-1|TRBJ1-1|NA
CASSEEPGYTEAFF
TGTGCCAGCAGTGAGGAGCCCGGATACACTGAAGCTTTCTTT
>NA|TRBV7-6|TRBJ2-1|NA
CASSFRPGINEQFF
TGTGCCAGCAGCTTCAGACCGGGAATAAATGAGCAGTTCTTC
>once|TRBV27|TRBJ2-1|TRBD1
CASSSTGGSYNEQFF
TGTGCCAGCAGTTCGACAGGGGGGTCCTACAATGAGCAGTTCTTC
>NA|TRBV7-2|TRBJ1-1|NA
CASSFQGLNTEAFF
TGTGCCAGCAGCTTCCAGGGGTTGAACACTGAAGCTTTCTTT
>NA|TRBV19|TRBJ1-2|NA
CASSIRLQGNGYTF
TGTGCCAGTAGTATAAGATTGCAGGGGAATGGCTACACCTTC
>NA|TRBV12-3/TRBV12-4|TRBJ1-6|NA
CASSFDSRPLHF
TGTGCCAGCAGTTTCGACAGTCGACCCCTCCACTTT
>NA|TRBV4-3|TRBJ1-1|NA
CASSPGGLGNTEAFF
TGCGCCAGCAGCCCCGGTGGATTAGGGAACACTGAAGCTTTCTTT
>NA|TRBV6-5|TRBJ2-4|NA
CASRKPQGMQNIQYF
TGTGCCAGCAGGAAACCGCAGGGAATGCAAAACATTCAGTACTTC
>NA|TRBV5-1|TRBJ2-5|NA
CASSSQGQSQETQYF
TGCGCCAGCAGCTCGCAAGGACAGAGCCAAGAGACCCAGTACTTC
>once|TRBV4-1|TRBJ2-3|NA
CASSKHTDTQYF
TGCGCCAGCAGCAAACACACAGATACGCAGTATTTT
>NA|TRBV9|TRBJ1-6|NA
CASSVSRGALHF
TGTGCCAGCAGCGTGTCCCGGGGGGCCCTCCACTTT
>NA|TRBV27|TRBJ1-2|TRBD1
CASRQGQGPSYYGYTF
TGTGCCAGCAGACAGGGACAGGGCCCCTCGTATTATGGCTACACCTTC
>NA|TRBV9|TRBJ1-2|TRBD1
CASSSPTRDREGGYTF
TGTGCCAGCAGCTCCCCGACCCGGGACAGGGAGGGAGGCTACACCTTC
>NA|TRBV7-8|TRBJ1-1|NA
CASSLGQNAEAFF
TGTGCCAGCAGCTTAGGTCAGAATGCTGAAGCTTTCTTT
>NA|TRBV7-8|TRBJ2-1|TRBD2
CASSFGLAGGWMDNEQFF
TGTGCCAGCAGCTTCGGACTAGCGGGGGGGTGGATGGACAATGAGCAGTTCTTC
>NA|TRBV9|TRBJ1-1|NA
CASSAGRMNTEAFF
TGTGCCAGCAGCGCCGGACGGATGAACACTGAAGCTTTCTTT
>NA|TRBV21-1|TRBJ2-3|NA
CASSKEGDWIYTQYF
TGTGCCAGCAGCAAAGAGGGTGACTGGATCTATACGCAGTATTTT
>NA|TRBV28|TRBJ1-4|TRBD1
CASSFRGSGEKLFF
TGTGCCAGCAGTTTCAGGGGGTCGGGTGAAAAACTGTTTTTT
>NA|TRBV15|TRBJ1-3|NA
CATSRGNSGSTGGNTIYF
TGTGCCACCAGCAGAGGAAACTCCGGGAGCACAGGAGGAAACACCATATATTTT
>few|TRBV19|TRBJ2-7|NA
CASSTRVTGYEQYF
TGTGCCAGTAGTACCCGGGTCACCGGCTACGAGCAGTACTTC
>NA|TRBV19|TRBJ1-2|NA
CASSGGGRTSHGYTF
TGTGCCAGTAGTGGTGGCGGGAGGACTTCGCATGGCTACACCTTC
>few|TRBV7-9|TRBJ2-3|TRBD1
CASGPGQKVLGDTQYF
TGTGCCAGCGGGCCGGGACAGAAGGTTCTTGGAGATACGCAGTATTTT
>NA|TRBV6-6|TRBJ2-1|TRBD2
CASSYGTGGPDEQFF
TGTGCCAGCAGTTACGGGACGGGAGGGCCGGATGAGCAGTTCTTC
>NA|TRBV6-5|TRBJ1-5|NA
CASKGRGNQPQHF
TGTGCCAGCAAGGGGAGAGGGAATCAGCCCCAGCATTTT
>once|TRBV9|TRBJ2-3|NA
CASSFHANSQDTQYF
TGTGCCAGCAGCTTCCACGCCAATTCCCAAGATACGCAGTATTTT
>NA|TRBV11-2|TRBJ2-7|TRBD2
CASSLALAGGSYEQYF
TGTGCCAGCAGCTTAGCCCTAGCGGGAGGCTCCTACGAGCAGTACTTC
>NA|TRBV9|TRBJ1-1|TRBD1
CASSSGTGMNTEAFF
TGTGCCAGCAGCTCCGGGACAGGGATGAACACTGAAGCTTTCTTT
>NA|TRBV27|TRBJ2-5|TRBD1
CASRRGTGTGGETQYF
TGTGCCAGCAGACGCGGGACCGGGACAGGGGGAGAGACCCAGTACTTC
>NA|TRBV27|TRBJ1-1|NA
CASLGGGREAFF
TGTGCCTCCCTTGGGGGGGGCCGCGAAGCTTTCTTT
>NA|TRBV29-1|TRBJ1-1|NA
CSVAWANTEAFF
TGCAGCGTTGCCTGGGCTAACACTGAAGCTTTCTTT
>once|TRBV12-3/TRBV12-4|TRBJ1-2|NA
CASSPQGRGGYTF
TGTGCCAGCAGTCCCCAAGGGCGAGGCGGCTACACCTTC
>NA|TRBV3-1/TRBV3-2|TRBJ1-2|NA
CASSQVAAGGYTF
TGTGCCAGCAGCCAAGTAGCCGCGGGTGGCTACACCTTC
>NA|TRBV27|TRBJ1-5|NA
CASTPGQGNQPQHF
TGTGCCAGCACCCCAGGTCAGGGGAATCAGCCCCAGCATTTT
>NA|TRBV11-2|TRBJ2-3|TRBD2
CASSLLAGDTTDTQYF
TGTGCCAGCAGCTTATTAGCGGGAGACACCACAGATACGCAGTATTTT
>NA|TRBV7-6|TRBJ1-3|NA
CASSSTPSSGNTIYF
TGTGCCAGCAGCTCGACCCCGAGCTCTGGAAACACCATATATTTT
>NA|TRBV9|TRBJ1-4|NA
CASSGGTTNEKLFF
TGTGCCAGCAGCGGGGGGACAACTAATGAAAAACTGTTTTTT
>NA|TRBV5-1|TRBJ1-1|NA
CASSPEGGDTEAFF
TGCGCCAGCAGCCCCGAGGGAGGGGACACTGAAGCTTTCTTT
>NA|TRBV19|TRBJ1-6|NA
CASSLGQRSYNSPLHF
TGTGCCAGTAGTCTTGGACAGCGATCCTATAATTCACCCCTCCACTTT
>once|TRBV6-5|TRBJ2-4|NA
CASSYSTIGGKNIQYF
TGTGCCAGCAGTTACTCCACGATAGGCGGGAAAAACATTCAGTACTTC
>NA|TRBV9|TRBJ2-1|NA
CASSRGGIEQFF
TGTGCCAGCAGCCGTGGGGGCATTGAGCAGTTCTTC
>NA|TRBV4-1|TRBJ2-5|NA
CASSLGQAQETQYF
TGCGCCAGCAGCCTGGGACAAGCCCAAGAGACCCAGTACTTC
>NA|TRBV15|TRBJ1-1|NA
CATSRVRIQGTEAFF
TGTGCCACCAGCAGAGTTAGGATACAAGGGACTGAAGCTTTCTTT
>once|TRBV5-1|TRBJ2-5|NA
CASSLATGEETQYF
TGCGCCAGCAGCTTGGCCACCGGGGAAGAGACCCAGTACTTC
>NA|TRBV6-2/TRBV6-3|TRBJ1-2|NA
CASSPVVGGYGGYTF
TGTGCCAGCAGTCCGGTCGTGGGGGGCTACGGTGGCTACACCTTC
>NA|TRBV9|TRBJ1-2|NA
CASSHGSDGYTF
TGTGCCAGCAGCCACGGGTCCGATGGCTACACCTTC
>NA|TRBV11-2|TRBJ2-2|NA
CASSLELQTGAGELFF
TGTGCCAGCAGCTTAGAACTCCAGACGGGGGCCGGGGAGCTGTTTTTT
>once|TRBV9|TRBJ1-2|TRBD1
CASTRTGVYGYTF
TGTGCCAGCACAAGGACAGGGGTCTATGGCTACACCTTC
>NA|TRBV27|TRBJ2-7|TRBD1
CASDFGTDSYEQYF
TGTGCCAGCGACTTCGGGACAGACTCCTACGAGCAGTACTTC
>NA|TRBV5-1|TRBJ1-1|NA
CASSLQSDLNTEAFF
TGCGCCAGCAGCTTGCAGTCGGACTTGAACACTGAAGCTTTCTTT